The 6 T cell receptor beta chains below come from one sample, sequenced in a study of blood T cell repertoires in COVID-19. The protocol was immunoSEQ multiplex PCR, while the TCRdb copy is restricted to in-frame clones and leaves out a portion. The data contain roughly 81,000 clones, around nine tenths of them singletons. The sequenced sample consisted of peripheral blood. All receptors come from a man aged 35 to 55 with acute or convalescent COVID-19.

Here the CDR3 reads CAWTATGLGYTF. CDR3 coding DNA: TGTGCCTGGACCGCGACAGGGTTGGGCTACACCTTC. The V and J genes are TRBV30 and TRBJ1-2; 7 positions match TRBD1. After removal of 4 bases from V and 8 bases from J, the junction contained 7 bases not matched to a gene. Germline CDR1 and CDR2: GTSNPN and SVGIG (reference sequence). This CDR3 region has 12 residues. Full variable domain (outside the CDR3, taken from reference TRBV30 and TRBJ1-2): SQTIHQWPATLVQPVGSPLSLECTVEGTSNPNLYWYRQAAGRGLQLLFYSVGIGQISSEVPQNLSASRPQDRQFILSSKKLLLSDSGFYLCAWTATGLGYTFGSGTRLTVV.

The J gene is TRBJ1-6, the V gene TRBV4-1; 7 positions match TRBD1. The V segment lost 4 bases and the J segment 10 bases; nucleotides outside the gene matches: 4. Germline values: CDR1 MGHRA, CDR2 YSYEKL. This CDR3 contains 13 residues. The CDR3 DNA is TGCGCCAGCAGCCCTAGACAGGGCTCACCCCTCCACTTT. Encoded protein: CASSPRQGSPLHF.

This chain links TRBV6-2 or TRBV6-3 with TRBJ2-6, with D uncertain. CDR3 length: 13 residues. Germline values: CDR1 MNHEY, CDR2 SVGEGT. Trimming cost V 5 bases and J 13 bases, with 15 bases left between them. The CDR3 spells CASSTGSIVVLTF. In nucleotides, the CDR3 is TGTGCCAGCAGTACCGGGTCTATAGTGGTCCTGACTTTC.

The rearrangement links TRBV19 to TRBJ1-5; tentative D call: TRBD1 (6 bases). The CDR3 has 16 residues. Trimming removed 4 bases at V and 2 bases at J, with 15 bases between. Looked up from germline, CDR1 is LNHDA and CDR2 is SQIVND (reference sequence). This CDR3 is CASSTTGSGGNQPQHF. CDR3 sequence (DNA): TGTGCCAGTAGTACTACAGGGTCAGGCGGCAATCAGCCCCAGCATTTT.

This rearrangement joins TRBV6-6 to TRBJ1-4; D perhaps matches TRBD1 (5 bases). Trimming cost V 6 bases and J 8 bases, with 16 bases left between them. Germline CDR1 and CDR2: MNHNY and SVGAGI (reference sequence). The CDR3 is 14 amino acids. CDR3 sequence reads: CASRSGGDLEKLFF. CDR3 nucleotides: TGTGCCAGCAGAAGCGGAGGGGATCTCGAAAAACTGTTTTTT.

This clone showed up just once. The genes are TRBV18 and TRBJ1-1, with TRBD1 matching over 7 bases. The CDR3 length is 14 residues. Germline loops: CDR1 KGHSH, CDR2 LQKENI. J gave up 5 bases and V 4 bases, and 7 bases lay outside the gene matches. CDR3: CASSQETGRTEAFF. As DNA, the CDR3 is TGTGCCAGCTCACAAGAGACAGGGAGGACTGAAGCTTTCTTT.